What follows are 5 T cell receptor beta chains derived from one specimen sequenced in a study of beta chain features in type 1 diabetes. Study outcomes and limitations: Significant though moderate, a shortening of TCRB CDR3s appeared in all four CD4+ subsets of Type 1 diabetes patients.

No antigen is known for these receptors. Since all of the isolated RNA was reverse transcribed, expressed TCRB transcripts were what got sequenced. This table comes from immunoSEQ multiplex PCR, and its TCRdb copy is limited to in-frame clones, with some not included. The table records some 290,000 clones, around 24% of them present only once. The sequencing input was naive CD4+ T cells from blood. These receptors were obtained from a woman younger than 45 with type 1 diabetes.

This clone turned up a few times. The V call is TRBV27, the J call TRBJ2-1; 9 bases match TRBD1. There are 15 residues in the CDR3. V shed 6 bases and J 8 bases; nucleotides not matched to a gene: 11. Germline values: CDR1 MNHEY, CDR2 SMNVEV (reference sequence). CDR3 DNA: TGTGCCAGCAGATACATAGGGACAGGGCGGGATGAGCAGTTCTTC. This translates into CASRYIGTGRDEQFF.

The gene calls are TRBV11-3 and TRBJ1-1; 7 bases align to TRBD1. Germline CDR1 and CDR2: SGHNT and YENEEA. There are 14 residues in the CDR3. The V gene end was trimmed by 4 bases and the J gene end by 5 bases; junction bases not matched to a gene: 7. CDR3 in amino acids: CASSSGQPGTEAFF. For the CDR3, the DNA is TGTGCCAGCAGCTCGGGACAGCCGGGGACTGAAGCTTTCTTT.

The chain is built from TRBV27 and TRBJ2-5; no definite D call. V was trimmed by 1 base and J by 4 bases, leaving 10 bases between them. From germline, CDR1 is MNHEY and CDR2 SMNVEV (reference sequence). The CDR3 consists of 14 residues. The CDR3 bases are TGTGCCAGCAGTTTATTAGGTGGCGGAGAGACCCAGTACTTC. Its protein is CASSLLGGGETQYF.

V gene TRBV29-1 combines with J gene TRBJ2-4; 10 bases align to TRBD1. CDR1 SQVTM and CDR2 ANQGSEA come from the germline V gene. J gave up 7 bases and V 4 bases, and 10 bases lay outside the gene matches. There are 15 residues in the CDR3. CDR3 in amino acids: CSVGRGGTGANIQYF. CDR3 coding DNA: TGCAGCGTTGGCAGGGGGGGGACAGGGGCGAACATTCAGTACTTC.

This clone occurred a few times. The J gene is TRBJ2-3, the V gene TRBV27, with 12 bases aligning to TRBD2. The germline CDR1 and CDR2 sequences are MNHEY and SMNVEV (reference sequence). This CDR3 is 15 amino acids long. Trimming took 6 bases from V and 4 from J; bases not matched to a gene: 5. In DNA form, the CDR3 reads TGTGCCAGCAGCGTACTAGCGGGAGGTCCAGATACGCAGTATTTT. It yields the protein CASSVLAGGPDTQYF.